This TCR beta chain was profiled in a study of cytomegalovirus exposure and HLA in healthy donors. The CDR3 extends over 15 amino acids. The germline V gene has CDR1 SGHTA and CDR2 FQGTGA. The trim removed 5 bases at V and 4 bases at J, leaving 9 bases unmatched. The study ran its PCR with 60 Vbeta and 13 Jbeta primers. Only in-frame clones appear in the TCRdb table, and some are missing; sequencing was by immunoSEQ multiplex PCR. In the table there are 80,000 to 95,000 clones, roughly two thirds of which are singletons. The chain uses TRBV7-3 and TRBJ2-7; 9 bases map to TRBD1. Sample: PBMCs. The clonotype comes from a woman aged 25 to 39 in good health and CMV-seronegative. CDR3 DNA sequence: TGTGCCAGCAGCGTAAAAGCGGACAGGGGTTACGAGCAGTACTTC. Translated: CASSVKADRGYEQYF.